This T cell receptor beta chain was profiled in a study of T cell changes during pregnancy in multiple sclerosis. Only in-frame clones appear in the TCRdb table, and some are missing; sequencing was by immunoSEQ multiplex PCR. Here the sample spans tens of thousands of clones, 91% being singletons. This clone was counted a single time. The CDR3 loop spans 16 amino acids. The ends were cut back, 5 bases at V and 0 bases at J, with 11 bases in the middle. CDR1 and CDR2 (germline): SGHTA, FQGNSA. The chain links TRBV7-2 to TRBJ2-6; TRBD1 is a possible D gene (5 bases). Sequenced material: peripheral blood, taken in the first trimester of pregnancy. The TCR comes from a female donor with multiple sclerosis, enrolled in a pregnancy study. The DNA of the CDR3 is TGTGCCAGCAGCCCGCGACAGATCTCTGGGGCCAACGTCCTGACTTTC. Its protein product is CASSPRQISGANVLTF.